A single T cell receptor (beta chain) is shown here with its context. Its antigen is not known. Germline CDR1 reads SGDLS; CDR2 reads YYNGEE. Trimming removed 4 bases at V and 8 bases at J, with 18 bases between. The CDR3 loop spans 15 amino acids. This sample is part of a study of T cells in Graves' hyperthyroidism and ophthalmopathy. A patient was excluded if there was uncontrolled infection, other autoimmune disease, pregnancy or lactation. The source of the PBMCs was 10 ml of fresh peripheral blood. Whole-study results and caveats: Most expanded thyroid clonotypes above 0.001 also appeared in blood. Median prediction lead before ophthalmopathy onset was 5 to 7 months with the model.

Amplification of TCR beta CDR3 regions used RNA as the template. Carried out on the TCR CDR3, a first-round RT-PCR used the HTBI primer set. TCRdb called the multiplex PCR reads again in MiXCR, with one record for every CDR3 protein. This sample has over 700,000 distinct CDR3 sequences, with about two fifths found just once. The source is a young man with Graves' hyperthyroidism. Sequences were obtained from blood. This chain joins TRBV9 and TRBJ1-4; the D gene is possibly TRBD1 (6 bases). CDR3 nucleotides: TGTGCCAGCAGCCCTCAGGGGCAGTTGTTCGAAAAACTGTTTTTT. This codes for CASSPQGQLFEKLFF.